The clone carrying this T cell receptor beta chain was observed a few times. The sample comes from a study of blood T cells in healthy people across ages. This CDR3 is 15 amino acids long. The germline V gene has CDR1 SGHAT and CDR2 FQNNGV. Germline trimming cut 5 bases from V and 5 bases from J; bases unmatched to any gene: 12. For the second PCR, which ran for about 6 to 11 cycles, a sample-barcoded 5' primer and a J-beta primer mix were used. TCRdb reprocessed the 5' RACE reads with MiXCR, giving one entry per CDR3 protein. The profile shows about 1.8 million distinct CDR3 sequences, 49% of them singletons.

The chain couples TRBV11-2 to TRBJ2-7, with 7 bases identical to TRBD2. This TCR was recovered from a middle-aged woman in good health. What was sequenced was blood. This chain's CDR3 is CASSKTGTSVNEQYF. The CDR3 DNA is TGTGCCAGCAGCAAAACGGGAACTAGCGTGAACGAGCAGTACTTC. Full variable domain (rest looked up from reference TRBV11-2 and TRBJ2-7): EAGVAQSPRYKIIEKRQSVAFWCNPISGHATLYWYQQILGQGPKLLIQFQNNGVVDDSQLPKDRFSAERLKGVDSTLKIQPAKLEDSAVYLCASSKTGTSVNEQYFGPGTRLTVT.